This TCR beta chain came from a study of control samples from healthy donors and cancer patients. This CDR3 is 15 amino acids long. Germline assignment: CDR1 SGHNT and CDR2 YYREEE (reference sequence). V lost 3 bases and J lost 0, with 10 bases in between. Using immunoSEQ multiplex PCR, the repertoire was profiled, and TCRdb retains in-frame clones only, with some absent. The sample gives 140,000 to 150,000 clones, approximately 92% of which show up once; 3.2% is in the top ten. This chain joins TRBV5-4 and TRBJ2-1; tentative D call: TRBD1 (5 bases). Sequencing used blood. This TCR was sampled from a man aged 30 to 39 in good health. The CDR3 protein is CASSSTDSSYNEQFF. Here the CDR3 DNA reads TGTGCCAGCAGCTCGACAGATAGCTCCTACAATGAGCAGTTCTTC.